The sequence of this T cell receptor (beta chain) was determined in a study of blood T cell repertoires in COVID-19 (dated by TCRdb to 2019 to 2021). Background on the whole study: The collaborator samples originated in the United States, Italy and Spain and spanned the acute and convalescent phases of COVID-19. The material from the prospective study consisted of cDNA or gDNA derived from T cells, B-cell-depleted T cells, or PBMCs. The dataset comprised deeply sampled blood TCRbeta repertoires from subjects exposed to, actively infected with, or recovered from COVID-19. The repertoires were released in a freely available public database meant as a resource for research on the immune response to SARS-CoV-2. The samples were drawn from the first 160 participants of the ongoing ImmuneRACE study and from 1,200 or so subjects provided by 6 global collaborators. Nearly every sample came with metadata listing a de-identified subject ID, COVID-19 status, age in years and sex. HLA class I and class II types, where available, came from metadata supplied by the sample provider rather than from assay-based typing.

TCRbeta CDR3 regions were amplified from genomic DNA using the immunoSEQ Assay, a bias-controlled multiplex PCR. As for the authors' bioinformatics: The number of nucleated cells in each sample was estimated by amplification of reference gene primers within the assay. Sequence reads were collapsed and filtered to measure the absolute abundance of every unique TCRbeta CDR3 rearrangement. For each sample, productive Simpson clonality was calculated as the square root of Simpson's diversity index over productive rearrangements. TCRdb obtained this table from immuneACCESS and retained in-frame rearrangements with V and J assigned. These tables miss some clones; where compared with another copy, unresolved V genes account for less than half of the shortfall, and the remainder is unexplained. V and J calls and clone size are copied from that table; D and trimming were computed from the DNA. This sample lists 130,000 to 150,000 clones; around 80% were detected once. The ten biggest clones cover around 13% of the sample.

What the authors observed across the whole study: The amount of clinical and demographic metadata varied by source and participant and was provided uncurated.

Regarding this clone: Its antigen is not yet known. No base-level quality is on record; no much larger clone is a single base apart.

Reading the germline V gene (reference sequence) gives CDR1 LNHDA and CDR2 SQIVND. The CDR3 holds 17 amino acids from the cysteine to the phenylalanine. The retained sequence is limited to the CDR3, 51 bases, with the frame set at the first base. Cut back by 4 bases and 0 bases, the V and J ends lie 16 bases apart. Each collaborating institution followed its own protocols to collect whole blood in K2EDTA tubes. For TCRbeta analysis, collaborator samples were shipped as frozen whole blood, as isolated PBMCs, or as DNA extracted from either sample type. The sequenced sample was peripheral blood. The clonotype originates from a man aged 60 to 75 with active or convalescent COVID-19. Recombination joined TRBV19 with TRBJ2-1; TRBD2 could be the D gene, as 6 bases match. The sequenced DNA: TGTGCCAGTAGTACCCGGGGTTTCGGGGGCTCCTACAATGAGCAGTTCTTC. It is translated as CASSTRGFGGSYNEQFF.